This is a list of T cell receptor beta chains from one sample in a study of shared clonotypes between healthy human individuals. The method was immunoSEQ multiplex PCR; TCRdb's version includes in-frame clones alone and lacks a portion of them. The sample comprises about 1 million clones, around four fifths of which are singletons, and 1.4% to 1.5% rests with the top ten. Sequencing was performed on memory CD4+ T cells sorted from blood. These receptors were taken from a man aged 18 to 30 in good health. Both conserved end residues are part of each CDR3. Each record gives: clone size, V gene, D gene, J gene, CDR3 DNA, CDR3 protein. D genes are given only for firm matches. For some rows the clone size is stated as once, few or many, or as a class when expanded; others skip it.

-	TRBV7-8	-	TRBJ2-6	TGTGCCAGCAGCGGATCGGGGGAGTCTGGGGCCAACGTCCTGACTTTC	CASSGSGESGANVLTF
-	TRBV7-8	TRBD2	TRBJ2-1	TGTGCCAGCAGCTTAGCTAGCGGGAGCGATGAGCAGTTCTTC	CASSLASGSDEQFF
-	TRBV27	-	TRBJ2-3	TGTGCCAGCAGCCTTGGGGTAACAGATACGCAGTATTTT	CASSLGVTDTQYF
-	TRBV9	-	TRBJ2-3	TGTGCCAGCAGCGGGGGCGGAGGTACGCAGTATTTT	CASSGGGGTQYF
-	TRBV9	TRBD2	TRBJ2-3	TGTGCCAGCAGCGTAGGGGCTAGCGGTGATATCACAGATACGCAGTATTTT	CASSVGASGDITDTQYF
-	TRBV29-1	-	TRBJ2-5	TGCAGCGTTACCCCACTGCTGGAGACCCAGTACTTC	CSVTPLLETQYF
few	TRBV2	-	TRBJ2-2	TGTGCCAGCAGAGGACTAATTAACACCGGGGAGCTGTTTTTT	CASRGLINTGELFF
few	TRBV2	TRBD1	TRBJ1-1	TGTGCCAGCAGTGCACAGGGGGTGGATACTGAAGCTTTCTTT	CASSAQGVDTEAFF
-	TRBV2	-	TRBJ1-6	TGTGCCAGCTTGGGGCAGGGAGGGCACTCACCCCTCCACTTT	CASLGQGGHSPLHF
-	TRBV7-2	TRBD2	TRBJ2-7	TGTGCCAGCAGCTTAGTAGCGGGGGCCTACGAGCAGTACTTC	CASSLVAGAYEQYF
few	TRBV10-3	-	TRBJ1-3	TGTGCCATCAGTAACCCCGGGAGATCTGGAAACACCATATATTTT	CAISNPGRSGNTIYF
once	TRBV2	-	TRBJ2-3	TGTGCCAGCACTAGTGCCGGTACGCAGTATTTT	CASTSAGTQYF
many	TRBV7-2	-	TRBJ2-7	TGTGCCAGCACCCGACCGGGACAAAACTACGAGCAGTACTTC	CASTRPGQNYEQYF
once	TRBV15	-	TRBJ1-3	TGTGCCACCAGCACGCAAGCGAAAGGAAACACCATATATTTT	CATSTQAKGNTIYF
-	TRBV6-1	TRBD1	TRBJ2-7	TGTGCCAGCGAGTCCGGGACAGTGTCCTACGAGCAGTACTTC	CASESGTVSYEQYF
-	TRBV6-6	TRBD2	TRBJ2-5	TGTGCCAGCAGTTTTTTAGCGGGGCCGTACCAAGAGACCCAGTACTTC	CASSFLAGPYQETQYF
few	TRBV7-8	-	TRBJ1-3	TGTGCCAGCAGCGTACCTCCCGGAAACACCATATATTTT	CASSVPPGNTIYF
-	TRBV9	-	TRBJ2-3	TGTGCCAGCAGCCGATTACAGGGTGCAGATACGCAGTATTTT	CASSRLQGADTQYF
-	TRBV11-2	-	TRBJ2-1	TGTGCCAGCAGCTTAGACCCCTGGCAGGGGGGCGATGAGCAGTTCTTC	CASSLDPWQGGDEQFF
-	TRBV6-6	-	TRBJ2-5	TGTGCCAGCAGTACGGGAGAGACCCAGTACTTC	CASSTGETQYF
-	TRBV5-6	-	TRBJ1-6	TGTGCCAGCAGCTTCCAGAGCTCCTATAATTCACCCCTCCACTTT	CASSFQSSYNSPLHF
-	TRBV27	TRBD2	TRBJ2-3	TGTGCCAGCAGTTTAAAGCCTAGCGGGAGTACAGATACGCAGTATTTT	CASSLKPSGSTDTQYF
-	TRBV2	-	TRBJ2-7	TGTGCCAGCAGTCCCTACACCGGCGAGCAGTACTTC	CASSPYTGEQYF
-	TRBV12-5	TRBD1	TRBJ1-2	TGTGCTAGTGGTGGGGGACAGGGGAACTATGGCTACACCTTC	CASGGGQGNYGYTF
-	TRBV9	-	TRBJ2-3	TGTGCCAGCAGCGTAGGGTACGATACGCAGTATTTT	CASSVGYDTQYF
-	TRBV29-1	TRBD1	TRBJ1-2	TGCAGCGTTCGGACAGGTGGCGAGGATGGCTACACCTTC	CSVRTGGEDGYTF
-	TRBV2	TRBD2	TRBJ2-7	TGTGCCAGCAGTATCGAGCGGGGCTACGAGCAGTACTTC	CASSIERGYEQYF
few	TRBV7-8	-	TRBJ2-7	TGTGCCAGCAGCTATCAGGGAGACGAGCAGTACTTC	CASSYQGDEQYF
-	TRBV6-5	-	TRBJ2-2	TGTGCCAGCAGAGCACAGGGTAAACACGGGGAGCTGTTTTTT	CASRAQGKHGELFF
few	TRBV14	TRBD1	TRBJ1-1	TGTGCCAGCAGCGTCCAGGGGGCGGGCACTGAAGCTTTCTTT	CASSVQGAGTEAFF
-	TRBV19	-	TRBJ2-5	TGTGCCAGTAGTATTTCGGCCAGGGGGACTACTCCCGGGGAGACCCAGTACTTC	CASSISARGTTPGETQYF
once	TRBV5-1	-	TRBJ2-2	TGCGCCAGCAGCCCCCAACCCGGGACCGGGGAGCTGTTTTTT	CASSPQPGTGELFF
-	TRBV25-1	TRBD2	TRBJ2-1	TGTGCCAGCACTAGCGGGATACTACAGAATGAGCAGTTCTTC	CASTSGILQNEQFF
-	TRBV20-1	-	TRBJ1-2	TGCAGCCAACAGGGAATCGATGGCTACACCTTC	CSQQGIDGYTF
-	TRBV30	-	TRBJ1-2	TGTGCCTGGAGTAGGGCTGCTTATGGCTACACCTTC	CAWSRAAYGYTF